This entry lists 20 T cell receptor beta chains sequenced from one sample in a study of beta chain features in type 1 diabetes. Every isolated RNA sample was fully reverse transcribed, so sequencing captured expressed TCRB transcripts. Here immunoSEQ multiplex PCR was the method, and the copy in TCRdb shows in-frame clones only, minus some. The table shows over 100,000 clones, with almost 40% occurring only once. Sequencing was done on a sample of stem cell memory CD4+ T cells from blood. Receptor source: a woman aged 18-29 years in good health.

The V call is TRBV27, the J call TRBJ2-7, with TRBD2 matching over 14 bases. After removal of 5 bases from V and 7 bases from J, the junction contained 10 bases not matched to a gene. This CDR3 has 16 amino acids. Germline V gene data show CDR1 as MNHEY and CDR2 as SMNVEV (reference sequence). Here the CDR3 DNA reads TGTGCCAGCAGTCGGGGACTAGCGGGAGTTTCCGATGAGCAGTACTTC. It yields the protein CASSRGLAGVSDEQYF.

V gene TRBV19 combines with J gene TRBJ2-7, with 8 nucleotides matching TRBD2. The CDR3 is 15 residues long. Germline CDR1 reads LNHDA; CDR2 reads SQIVND (reference sequence). V gave up 5 bases and J gave up 5 bases; unmatched junction bases: 11. The CDR3 region has the DNA TGTGCCAGTAGTTCCAGCTTAGCGGGACTGGACGAGCAGTACTTC. This sequence encodes CASSSSLAGLDEQYF.

The chain couples TRBV9 to TRBJ2-7, with TRBD1 matching 12 bases. The ends lost 0 bases at V and 5 bases at J; junction bases unmatched: 3. The CDR3 runs to 15 residues. Germline CDR1 reads SGDLS; CDR2 reads YYNGEE. CDR3 sequence reads: CASSVAGTGGHEQYF. The CDR3 DNA reads as TGTGCCAGCAGCGTAGCCGGGACAGGGGGCCACGAGCAGTACTTC.

V and J are TRBV19 and TRBJ2-7; D might be TRBD1 (5 bases). The CDR3 extends over 15 amino acids. Germline V gene data show CDR1 as LNHDA and CDR2 as SQIVND (reference sequence). Trimming stripped 1 base from V and 2 bases from J, with 12 bases between. The CDR3 bases are TGTGCCAGTAGTATAGTGTCAGGGCAAGCCTACGAGCAGTACTTC. Its translation is CASSIVSGQAYEQYF.

The chain couples TRBV28 to TRBJ2-5; TRBD1 agrees at 8 bases. Germline CDR1 and CDR2: MDHEN and SYDVKM. The CDR3 runs 15 residues. After removal of 5 bases from V and 4 bases from J, the junction contained 9 bases not matched to a gene. As DNA, the CDR3 is TGTGCCAGCAGTGGTGGACAGGGAACGGTAGAGACCCAGTACTTC. This encodes CASSGGQGTVETQYF.

J is TRBJ1-1 and V is TRBV2, with unresolved D. CDR1 SNHLY and CDR2 FYNNEI come from the germline V gene. The V end lost 8 bases, the J end lost 4 bases, and 8 bases lay between the germline ends. CDR3 length: 11 amino acids. The chain's CDR3 is CASSQSTEAFF. CDR3 bases: TGTGCCAGCTCACAGAGCACTGAAGCTTTCTTT.

The chain combines TRBV7-3 with TRBJ2-1, with 15 positions matching TRBD2. CDR1 SGHTA and CDR2 FQGTGA come from the germline V gene. This CDR3 is built from 18 residues. V dropped 5 bases and J dropped 0; count of bases not matched to a gene: 5. This CDR3 is CASSGRTSGRDSYNEQFF. For the CDR3, the DNA is TGTGCCAGCAGCGGCCGGACTAGCGGGAGGGACTCCTACAATGAGCAGTTCTTC. Drawing the rest from reference TRBV7-3 and TRBJ2-1, the complete variable domain is GAGVSQTPSNKVTEKGKYVELRCDPISGHTALYWYRQSLGQGPEFLIYFQGTGAADDSGLPNDRFFAVRPEGSVSTLKIQRTERGDSAVYLCASSGRTSGRDSYNEQFFGPGTRLTVL.

The rearrangement uses TRBV28 and TRBJ1-1; 8 bases align to TRBD1. Germline lookup yields CDR1 MDHEN and CDR2 SYDVKM. The V segment lost 7 bases and the J segment 6 bases; nucleotides outside the gene matches: 16. The CDR3 length is 16 residues. CDR3 protein: CASTGARGRQDPEAFF. Written as DNA, the CDR3 is TGTGCCAGCACAGGGGCCAGGGGGCGACAAGACCCTGAAGCTTTCTTT.

CDR3 coding DNA: TGTGCCAGCAGAACCTGGAGGGCTAACTATGGCTACACCTTC. Encoded protein: CASRTWRANYGYTF. J is TRBJ1-2 and V is TRBV28; no clear D. With 6 bases removed from V and 0 bases from J, the gap between germline ends came to 11 bases. CDR1 and CDR2 (germline): MDHEN, SYDVKM. CDR3 size: 14 residues.

This clone has a handful of counts. The chain recombines TRBV28 with TRBJ2-3; 12 bases align to TRBD2. The CDR3 runs 15 residues. Germline V gene sequence: CDR1 MDHEN, CDR2 SYDVKM. J lost 3 bases, V lost 6 bases, and 4 bases had no gene match. CDR3: CASRDTSGRTDTQYF. CDR3 nucleotides: TGTGCCAGCAGAGACACTAGCGGGAGGACAGATACGCAGTATTTT.

The V and J genes are TRBV10-3 and TRBJ1-5, with D maybe TRBD1 (6 bases). This CDR3 is 13 amino acids long. V lost 7 bases and J 3 bases, leaving 10 bases between the germline ends. Germline CDR1 is ENHRY and CDR2 is SYGVKD. The CDR3 DNA is TGTGCCATCAATCGGGACACCAATCAGCCCCAGCATTTT. It specifies CAINRDTNQPQHF.

V is TRBV20-1 and J is TRBJ2-7; D unclear. Germline V gives CDR1 DFQATT, CDR2 SNEGSKA (reference sequence). V lost 2 bases to trimming and J lost 4 bases, with 6 bases between them. The CDR3 consists of 11 residues. CDR3 in DNA: TGCAGTGCTAGACAGCGTTACGAGCAGTACTTC. It is translated as CSARQRYEQYF.

The chain recombines TRBV27 with TRBJ2-1, with D perhaps matching TRBD2 (5 bases). The V end lost 5 bases, the J end lost 7 bases, and 18 bases lay between the germline ends. The CDR3 is made up of 15 amino acids. CDR1 MNHEY and CDR2 SMNVEV come from the germline V gene (reference sequence). The CDR3 DNA is TGTGCCAGCAGTGCACGGCGGACTGAAAAAAATGAGCAGTTCTTC. Its translation: CASSARRTEKNEQFF.

V is TRBV5-1 and J is TRBJ2-3, with D possibly being TRBD2 (6 bases). The CDR3 has 15 amino acids. V gave up 1 base and J gave up 5 bases, with 14 bases separating them. Per germline, CDR1 SGHRS and CDR2 YFSETQ. Here the CDR3 reads CASSLMTGAGDTQYF. The CDR3 DNA reads as TGCGCCAGCAGCTTGATGACGGGAGCGGGAGATACGCAGTATTTT.

The V call is TRBV6-5, the J call TRBJ1-4; D not certain. Trimming left V 0 bases short and J 8 bases short, with 13 bases between. The CDR3 sequence is 15 residues long. Germline-derived CDR1 and CDR2 are MNHEY and SVGAGI. The CDR3 region has the DNA TGTGCCAGCAGTTACTCGACCGCGGGTGTGGAAAAACTGTTTTTT. Translation: CASSYSTAGVEKLFF.

This clone came up once. The chain carries TRBV5-1 and TRBJ2-1; 7 bases line up with TRBD2. From germline, CDR1 is SGHRS and CDR2 YFSETQ. The CDR3 consists of 15 residues. V was pared by 4 bases and J by 5 bases, with 9 bases of the junction left unmatched. The CDR3 coding sequence is TGCGCCAGCAGCCGGGGGGAGGGCCGCCACAATGAGCAGTTCTTC. As protein: CASSRGEGRHNEQFF.

In its sample, this clone was seen a few times. J is TRBJ2-1 and V is TRBV19; 11 bases line up with TRBD2. The CDR3 totals 15 residues. Germline trimming cut 7 bases from V and 5 bases from J; bases unmatched to any gene: 7. Per germline, CDR1 LNHDA and CDR2 SQIVND (reference sequence). This CDR3 is CASTALAGGDNEQFF. As DNA, the CDR3 is TGTGCCAGTACCGCCCTAGCGGGAGGCGACAATGAGCAGTTCTTC.

The chain uses TRBV6-1 and TRBJ2-5; 9 bases match TRBD2. The CDR3 extends over 19 amino acids. With 3 bases clipped from V and 4 bases from J, the junction kept 18 bases outside the gene matches. Per germline, CDR1 MNHNS and CDR2 SASEGT. Here the CDR3 reads CASSETRIAGVKKGETQYF. The CDR3 nucleotides read TGTGCCAGCAGTGAGACGAGAATAGCGGGAGTGAAGAAAGGAGAGACCCAGTACTTC.

This clone showed up just a few times. This chain connects TRBV5-6 to TRBJ1-1; a possible D gene is TRBD1 (5 bases). The germline V and J ends were trimmed by 3 bases and 1 base, with 13 bases remaining between them. Germline CDR1 SGHDT, CDR2 YYEEEE. The CDR3 has 15 residues. DNA of the CDR3: TGTGCCAGCAGCTCCTTCCTTAGGGGGAACACTGAAGCTTTCTTT. It yields the protein CASSSFLRGNTEAFF.

J is TRBJ2-7 and V is TRBV9; possibly TRBD2 for D (6 bases). Germline V CDR1 and CDR2: SGDLS, YYNGEE. V lost 2 bases and J 2 bases, leaving 8 bases between the germline ends. The CDR3 totals 13 residues. The CDR3 loop is CASSVGTPYEQYF. For the CDR3, the DNA is TGTGCCAGCAGCGTCGGGACTCCCTACGAGCAGTACTTC.